The present entry profiles one T cell receptor (beta chain) with its context. Its antigen is not identified. Some clones are missing from TCRdb's copy, which holds only in-frame ones; the method was immunoSEQ multiplex PCR. The sample has roughly 75,000 clones, around 87% seen once. These data come from a study of T cell responses to AZD1222 COVID-19 vaccine. Study results and limitations: Increased Spike-specific TCR breadth and depth were observed after two AZD1222 doses.

The CDR3 totals 13 residues. The germline gives CDR1 GTSNPN, CDR2 SVGIG (reference sequence). V gave up 3 bases and J gave up 7 bases, with 15 bases separating them. This receptor was taken from an adult who received the AZD1222 COVID-19 vaccine. The chain joins TRBV30 to TRBJ1-2, with D perhaps TRBD1 (6 bases). The input for sequencing was peripheral blood, taken 28 days after the second AZD1222 dose. The CDR3 bases are TGTGCCTGGAGGGGTCTTAAGGGGGTTGGCTACACCTTC. As protein: CAWRGLKGVGYTF.